This T cell receptor (beta chain) appears in the sequencing data of a study of early T cells in non-severe SARS-CoV-2 infection. Study information: RNA in bulk from unsorted whole blood was sequenced, and chains were unpaired.

Germline assignment: CDR1 SGHTA and CDR2 FQGNSA. CDR3 size: 13 residues. The V and J ends lost 5 bases and 5 bases respectively, with 12 bases between them. The library protocol tagged individual cDNA molecules with unique molecular identifiers. One entry per CDR3 protein results from TCRdb running MiXCR on the 5' RACE reads. The repertoire holds roughly 71,000 distinct CDR3 sequences, with approximately 13% as singletons. V gene TRBV7-2 combines with J gene TRBJ2-5; perhaps TRBD1 as D (6 bases). This clonotype originated in an adult who was a healthcare worker with PCR-confirmed SARS-CoV-2 infection or an uninfected control (not recorded which). Specimen: whole blood. Here the CDR3 DNA reads TGTGCCAGCAGCAAATATCAGGGGGAGACCCAGTACTTC. It encodes CASSKYQGETQYF.